This TCR beta chain emerged from a study of cytomegalovirus exposure and HLA in healthy donors. The study, taken as a whole, reports: CMV serostatus was the sole immune exposure information available. Likely technical artifact: a cluster of highly shared sequence variants. With DRB1 most and HLA-C fewest, TCR association rates differed between HLA loci in a later analysis. Researchers catalogued roughly 170 TCR beta chains as cytomegalovirus-associated.

Details on this clone: Its specificity is unknown.

PCR amplification relied on 60 Vbeta primers (plus 13 Jbeta primers). Assay: immunoSEQ multiplex PCR; the TCRdb copy retains only in-frame clones and omits some. The sample holds about 86,000 clones, around 79% seen once. The TCR originated in a female donor in good health and CMV-seronegative. Specimen: PBMCs.

The CDR3 reads CASSHDRVGGYTF. The DNA for the CDR3 is TGTGCCAGCAGCCACGACAGGGTAGGTGGCTACACCTTC. V and J are TRBV5-4 and TRBJ1-2; 7 bases map to TRBD1. Germline CDR1 is SGHNT and CDR2 is YYREEE (reference sequence). V trimming: 4 bases; J trimming: 7 bases; junction bases outside the gene matches: 7. The CDR3 extends over 13 amino acids.